The source of this T cell receptor (beta chain) is a study of T cell repertoires in cytomegalovirus infection. Overall study: Signatures in public TCR beta sequences pointed to both CMV infection and matching HLA type. Study-level points and caveats: Clonotypes of TCR beta that were HLA-C-restricted and CMV-specific dominated the ex vivo response.

The germline V gene has CDR1 MRHNA and CDR2 SNTAGT. This CDR3 comprises 14 residues. V dropped 8 bases and J dropped 7 bases, with 17 bases sitting between them. Each CDR3 protein gets one entry after TCRdb re-called the reads with MiXCR. Among roughly 230,000 distinct CDR3 sequences listed, 10% to 15% were seen once. In its sample, this clonotype was seen many times. What it binds is not known. The TCR sequence derives from a human donor in good health (CMV status not recorded). Some clones in this sample may be carry-over from other donors' samples. The sample taken for sequencing was PBMCs. J is TRBJ2-2 and V is TRBV6-4, with D possibly TRBD1 on 6 matching bases. CDR3 sequence reads: CASRDTNTRGELFF. The CDR3 nucleotides read TGTGCCAGCCGGGACACAAATACCCGCGGGGAGCTGTTTTTT.